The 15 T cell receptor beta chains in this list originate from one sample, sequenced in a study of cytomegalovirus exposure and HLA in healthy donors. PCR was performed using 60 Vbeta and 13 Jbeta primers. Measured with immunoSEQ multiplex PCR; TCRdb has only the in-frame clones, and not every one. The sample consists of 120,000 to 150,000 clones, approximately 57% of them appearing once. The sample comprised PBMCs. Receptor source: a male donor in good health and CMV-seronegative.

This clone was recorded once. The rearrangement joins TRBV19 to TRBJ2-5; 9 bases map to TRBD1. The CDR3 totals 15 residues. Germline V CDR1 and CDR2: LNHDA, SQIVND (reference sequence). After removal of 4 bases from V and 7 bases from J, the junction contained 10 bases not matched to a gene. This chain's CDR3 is CASSTQQGAVGTQYF. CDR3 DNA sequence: TGTGCCAGTAGTACTCAACAGGGGGCAGTAGGGACCCAGTACTTC.

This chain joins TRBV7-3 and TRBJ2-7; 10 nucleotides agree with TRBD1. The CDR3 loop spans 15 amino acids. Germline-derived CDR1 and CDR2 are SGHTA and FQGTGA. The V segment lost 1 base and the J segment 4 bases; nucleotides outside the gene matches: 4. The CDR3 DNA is TGTGCCAGCAGCTTAAGACAGGGGGCACCATACGAGCAGTACTTC. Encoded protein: CASSLRQGAPYEQYF.

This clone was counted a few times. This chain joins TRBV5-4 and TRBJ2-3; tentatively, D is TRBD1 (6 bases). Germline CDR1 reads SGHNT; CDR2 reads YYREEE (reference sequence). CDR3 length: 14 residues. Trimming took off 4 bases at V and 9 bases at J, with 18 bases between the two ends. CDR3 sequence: CASSPSVGAGTQYF. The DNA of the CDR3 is TGTGCCAGCAGCCCCTCTGTGGGGGCTGGGACGCAGTATTTT.

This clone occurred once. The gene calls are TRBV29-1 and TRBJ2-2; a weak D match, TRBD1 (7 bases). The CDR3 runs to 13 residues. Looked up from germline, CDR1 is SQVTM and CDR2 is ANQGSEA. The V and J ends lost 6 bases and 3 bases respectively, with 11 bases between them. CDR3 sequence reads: CSVAGQYTGELFF. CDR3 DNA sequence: TGCAGCGTCGCGGGACAGTACACCGGGGAGCTGTTTTTT.

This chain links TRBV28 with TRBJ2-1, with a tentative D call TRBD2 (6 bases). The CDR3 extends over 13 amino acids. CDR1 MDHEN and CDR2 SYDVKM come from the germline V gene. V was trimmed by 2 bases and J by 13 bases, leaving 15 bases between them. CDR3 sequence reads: CASSLPGGFEQFF. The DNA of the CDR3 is TGTGCCAGCAGTTTACCCGGGGGTTTTGAACAGTTCTTC.

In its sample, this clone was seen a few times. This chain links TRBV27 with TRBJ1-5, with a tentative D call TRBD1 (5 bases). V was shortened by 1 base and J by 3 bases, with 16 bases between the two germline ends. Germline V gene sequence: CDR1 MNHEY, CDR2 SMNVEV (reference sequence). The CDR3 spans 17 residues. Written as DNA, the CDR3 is TGTGCCAGCAGTTTATTCGGTACCCTGGGACTCAATCAGCCCCAGCATTTT. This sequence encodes CASSLFGTLGLNQPQHF.

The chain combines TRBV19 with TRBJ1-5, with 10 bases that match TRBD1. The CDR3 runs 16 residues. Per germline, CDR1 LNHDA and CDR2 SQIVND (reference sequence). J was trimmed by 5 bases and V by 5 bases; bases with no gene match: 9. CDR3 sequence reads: CASSPDRGPGDQPQHF. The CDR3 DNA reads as TGTGCCAGTAGTCCAGACAGGGGGCCAGGAGATCAGCCCCAGCATTTT. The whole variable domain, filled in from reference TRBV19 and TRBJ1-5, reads DGGITQSPKYLFRKEGQNVTLSCEQNLNHDAMYWYRQDPGQGLRLIYYSQIVNDFQKGDIAEGYSVSREKKESFPLTVTSAQKNPTAFYLCASSPDRGPGDQPQHFGDGTRLSIL.

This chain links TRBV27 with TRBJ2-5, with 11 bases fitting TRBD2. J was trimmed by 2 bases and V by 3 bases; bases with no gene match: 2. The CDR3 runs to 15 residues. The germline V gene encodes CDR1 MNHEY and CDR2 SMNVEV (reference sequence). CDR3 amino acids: CASSFSGGGQETQYF. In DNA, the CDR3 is TGTGCCAGCAGTTTTAGCGGGGGGGGGCAAGAGACCCAGTACTTC.

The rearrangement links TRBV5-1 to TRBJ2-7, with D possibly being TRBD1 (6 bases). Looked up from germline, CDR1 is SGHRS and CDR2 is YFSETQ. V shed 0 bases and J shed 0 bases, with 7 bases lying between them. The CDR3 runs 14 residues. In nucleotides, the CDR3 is TGCGCCAGCAGCTTGGGACAGGCCTCCTACGAGCAGTACTTC. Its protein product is CASSLGQASYEQYF.

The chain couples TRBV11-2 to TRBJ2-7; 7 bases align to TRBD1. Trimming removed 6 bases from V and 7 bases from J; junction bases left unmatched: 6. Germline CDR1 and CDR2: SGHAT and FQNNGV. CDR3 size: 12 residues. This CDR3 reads CASRPGGREQYF. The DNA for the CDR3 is TGTGCCAGCAGACCAGGGGGTCGGGAGCAGTACTTC.

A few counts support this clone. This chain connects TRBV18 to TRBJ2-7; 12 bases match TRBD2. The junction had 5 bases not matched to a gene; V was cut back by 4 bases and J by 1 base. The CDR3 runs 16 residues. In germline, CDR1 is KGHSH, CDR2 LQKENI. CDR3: CASSRGTSGLSYEQYF. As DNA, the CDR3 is TGTGCCAGCTCACGCGGGACTAGCGGGCTATCCTACGAGCAGTACTTC.

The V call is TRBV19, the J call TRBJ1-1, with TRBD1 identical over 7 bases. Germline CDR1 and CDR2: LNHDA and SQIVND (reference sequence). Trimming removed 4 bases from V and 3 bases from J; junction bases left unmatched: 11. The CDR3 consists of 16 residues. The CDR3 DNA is TGTGCCAGTAGTACCGAGGGGGGACAGTCGTACACTGAAGCTTTCTTT. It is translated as CASSTEGGQSYTEAFF.

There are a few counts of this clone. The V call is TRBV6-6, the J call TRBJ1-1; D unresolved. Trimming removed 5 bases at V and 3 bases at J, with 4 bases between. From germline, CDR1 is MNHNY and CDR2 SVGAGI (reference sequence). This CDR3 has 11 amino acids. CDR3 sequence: CASSQDTEAFF. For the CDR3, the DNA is TGTGCCAGCAGTCAGGACACTGAAGCTTTCTTT.

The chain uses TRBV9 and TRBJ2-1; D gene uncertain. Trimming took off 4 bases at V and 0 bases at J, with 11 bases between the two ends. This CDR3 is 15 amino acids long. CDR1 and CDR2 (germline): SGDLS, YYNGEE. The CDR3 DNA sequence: TGTGCCAGCAGCCTAAGGTGGAGCTCCTACAATGAGCAGTTCTTC. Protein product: CASSLRWSSYNEQFF. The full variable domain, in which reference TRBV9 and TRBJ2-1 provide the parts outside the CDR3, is DSGVTQTPKHLITATGQRVTLRCSPRSGDLSVYWYQQSLDQGLQFLIQYYNGEERAKGNILERFSAQQFPDLHSELNLSSLELGDSALYFCASSLRWSSYNEQFFGPGTRLTVL.

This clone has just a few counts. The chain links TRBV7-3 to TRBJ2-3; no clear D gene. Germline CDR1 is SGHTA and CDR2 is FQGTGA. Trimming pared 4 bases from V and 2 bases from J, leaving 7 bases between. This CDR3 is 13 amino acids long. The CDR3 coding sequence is TGTGCCAGCAGCTCCACATCCACAGATACGCAGTATTTT. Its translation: CASSSTSTDTQYF.